This T cell receptor (beta chain) emerged from a study of cytomegalovirus exposure and HLA in healthy donors. The V and J ends lost 5 bases and 2 bases, in that order; junction bases with no gene match: 3. Germline V lookup: CDR1 SGHNT, CDR2 YYREEE (reference sequence). CDR3 length equals 13 residues. This clone has just a few counts. Its antigen remains unidentified. Study-level points and caveats: High specificity and sensitivity for cytomegalovirus status were reported for the classifier. When analyzed later, a missense DCLRE1C variant was found to be linked to TCR beta V- and J-gene trimming.

Each donor was nominally healthy when sampled (though unrecorded immune exposures were likely). The PCR made use of 60 Vbeta and 13 Jbeta primers. Method: immunoSEQ multiplex PCR; TCRdb's copy keeps in-frame clones and lacks some. The profile shows 140,000 to 150,000 clones, about 77% of them singletons. This receptor was taken from a male donor in good health and CMV-seronegative. The sequencing sample was made of PBMCs. The genes are TRBV5-4 and TRBJ2-5, with 7 bases fitting TRBD1. DNA of the CDR3: TGTGCCAGCAGACTGACAGGGCAAGAGACCCAGTACTTC. Its translation: CASRLTGQETQYF.